A selection of T cell receptor beta chains follows, all from one sample in a study of identifying expanded T cells in peripheral blood. Clones were read by immunoSEQ multiplex PCR, and TCRdb kept only the in-frame ones, dropping some. The sample shows about 50,000 clones, around 82% of them seen only once. Sample: blood. The receptor set was obtained from a person between 18 and 75 years old in good health. The conserved cysteine and the conserved F or W are not part of the CDR3 here.

j_call | v_call | cdr3_length | cdr3_aa
TRBJ1-1 | TRBV19 | 14 | ASSIWGTHRNTEAF
TRBJ2-5 | TRBV19 | 15 | ASSTGQGAIERGTQY
TRBJ2-7 | TRBV5-6 | 13 | ASSLYQGLGYEQY
TRBJ1-2 | TRBV10-3 | 13 | AISGSGTGGGGYT
TRBJ2-2 | TRBV5-4 | 14 | ASSPPNSKGGGELF
TRBJ2-3 | TRBV9 | 16 | ASSHPSWGVGRGDTQY
TRBJ2-7 | TRBV19 | 11 | ASEGQGAQEQY
TRBJ2-4 | TRBV6-4 | 14 | ASTLGQGLPRNIQY
TRBJ2-7 | TRBV27 | 12 | ASSFSGSSNEQY
TRBJ1-2 | TRBV6-5 | 11 | ASRPTGLGGYT
TRBJ1-4 | TRBV5-4 | 13 | ASSLDGNTNEKLF
TRBJ2-6 | TRBV11-2 | 17 | ASSPGTGQGASGANVLT
TRBJ2-3 | TRBV15 | 13 | ATSRDQDRTDTQY
TRBJ1-2 | TRBV6-1 | 12 | ASSETGAFYGYT
TRBJ1-3 | TRBV18 | 13 | ASSLQTGTGNTIY
TRBJ2-1 | TRBV4-2 | 13 | ASSQGLAGNNEQF
TRBJ1-2 | TRBV25-1 | 13 | ASSGDRELTNGYT
TRBJ2-2 | TRBV29-1 | 13 | SVVVRQGLTGELF
TRBJ2-1 | TRBV25-1 | 12 | ASSEGQGAWEQF
TRBJ2-4 | TRBV5-6 | 13 | ASSTASGNQNIQY
TRBJ2-7 | TRBV5-5 | 11 | ASTTSGRDEQY
TRBJ2-1 | TRBV9 | 16 | ASSVVPGGAGSYNEQF
TRBJ2-1 | TRBV2 | 13 | ASSEGGGGADEQF
TRBJ2-3 | TRBV27 | 15 | ASSLILAPGGTDTQY
TRBJ1-5 | TRBV5-1 | 12 | ASSFDNSNQPQH
TRBJ2-3 | TRBV29-1 | 9 | SVGEGDTQY
TRBJ2-2 | TRBV20-1 | 9 | SARVTGELF
TRBJ2-1 | TRBV27 | 10 | ASSWGRGEQF
TRBJ2-1 | TRBV6-5 | 13 | ASSYSAPQEGGSV
TRBJ2-1 | TRBV18 | 13 | ASSGGGRAQYEQF
TRBJ2-7 | TRBV11-2 | 12 | ASSLGPAYGEQY
TRBJ2-1 | TRBV5-6 | 13 | ASSFRGSSYNEQF
TRBJ2-3 | TRBV12-5 | 13 | ASGLFDLGRDTQY
TRBJ1-5 | TRBV7-9 | 13 | ASSLTGGVNQPQH
TRBJ2-1 | TRBV19 | 14 | ASSLAGGRTYNEQF
TRBJ2-6 | TRBV7-9 | 14 | AMDRPGHPGANVLT
TRBJ2-5 | TRBV11-2 | 12 | ASSTMDGGETQY
TRBJ2-3 | TRBV19 | 11 | ASKTSVADTQY
TRBJ1-3 | TRBV7-9 | 11 | ASSQGLGNTIY
TRBJ2-2 | TRBV5-4 | 14 | ASSLASGRLTGELF
TRBJ2-3 | TRBV4-2 | 11 | ASSASGTDTQY